The clone carrying this TCR beta chain came up many times. The antigen remains unidentified. These data belong to a study of immune heterogeneity within non-small cell lung tumors. Multiplex PCR (32 V and 13 J primers) was used to amplify the TCR beta CDR3. One entry per CDR3 protein, called by TCRdb with MiXCR from the multiplex PCR reads. The table shows about 34,000 distinct CDR3 sequences, with about 29% occurring only once. Study-wide points: Clonotypes of T-cell receptor beta found at high frequency were largely distinct between individual patients. Local T-cell clonality was recorded as moderately but significantly correlated with local tumor mutational burden, with R about 0.35. Recurrence of identical dominant CDR3 beta clonotypes was observed across tumor sites within a patient, alongside site-unique high-frequency clones.

Bulk tumor gDNA, 500 to 700 ng per sample, served as the TCR template. Surgical sampling yielded several biopsies per primary tumor (spaced far apart). Before undergoing curative surgery, patients had newly diagnosed non-small cell lung cancer that was untreated. Every donor was a newly diagnosed non-small cell lung cancer patient having surgery with curative intent. Germline V lookup: CDR1 KGHDR, CDR2 SFDVKD. The V segment lost 4 bases and the J segment 7 bases; nucleotides outside the gene matches: 6. The CDR3 spans 15 residues. Sequenced material: lung tumor tissue. The sequence derives from a man aged 35-49 years with non-small cell lung cancer. The chain combines TRBV24-1 with TRBJ2-2; 9 nucleotides agree with TRBD1. CDR3 nucleotides: TGTGCCACCAGTGAAACTACAGGGGGCGGCGGGGAGCTGTTTTTT. Encoded protein: CATSETTGGGGELFF.